Here is one T cell receptor beta chain with its context. What it binds is not known. This entry belongs to a study of T-cell memory formation after mild COVID-19. General study findings and limits: Contracting clones localized mainly to CM and EM when CD4+ and mainly to EMRA when CD8+. In pre-infection memory, a portion of responding clones appeared, which suggested that cross-reactive memory joined.

CDR1 is SEHNR and CDR2 is FQNEAQ in the germline V gene (reference sequence). There are 15 residues in the CDR3. V lost 6 bases and J 2 bases, leaving 13 bases between the germline ends. With constant-segment primers, 5'RACE yielded cDNA libraries of TCR alpha and TCR beta that carried sample barcodes and UMIs. TCRdb passed the 5' RACE reads through MiXCR, listing each CDR3 protein once. The repertoire includes more than 450,000 distinct CDR3 sequences, about 20% of them detected once, and around 12% sits in the top ten. The chain carries TRBV7-9 and TRBJ2-2; possible D gene TRBD1, 6 bases. The sequenced sample was PBMCs or a T cell subset sorted from them (not recorded which). This receptor was identified in an adult woman who had mild COVID-19 (a few samples of this study predate the infection). Cell type and time point are not known. The CDR3 loop is CASSDNRANTGELFF. The DNA of the CDR3 is TGTGCCAGCAGTGATAACAGGGCTAACACCGGGGAGCTGTTTTTT. Together with reference TRBV7-9 and TRBJ2-2, the CDR3 gives the full variable domain: DTGVSQNPRHKITKRGQNVTFRCDPISEHNRLYWYRQTLGQGPEFLTYFQNEAQLEKSRLLSDRFSAERPKGSFSTLEIQRTEQGDSAMYLCASSDNRANTGELFFGEGSRLTVL.